This passage covers 30 T cell receptor beta chains from one sample sequenced in a study of blood T cell repertoires in COVID-19. TCRdb's table, derived via immunoSEQ multiplex PCR, lists solely in-frame clones and lacks some. There are 200,000 to 300,000 clones in the sample; approximately 86% occur only once, and more than 4.5% lies in the top ten. The sequencing input was peripheral blood. These receptors originate from a woman aged 60-70 years with COVID-19, enrolled during active disease.

This chain uses TRBV7-6 with TRBJ2-3; TRBD1 might be the D (6 bases). Trimming removed 2 bases at V and 3 bases at J, with 12 bases between. The CDR3 spans 15 residues. Germline CDR1 SGHVS, CDR2 FNYEAQ. The CDR3 protein is CASSLTGMTTDTQYF. The DNA of the CDR3 is TGTGCCAGCAGCTTAACAGGGATGACGACAGATACGCAGTATTTT.

Only one count was recorded for this clone. V and J are TRBV6-5 and TRBJ1-5; unclear D gene. Trimming removed 6 bases at V and 2 bases at J, with 11 bases between. The CDR3 runs 14 residues. CDR1 is MNHEY and CDR2 is SVGAGI in the germline V gene. CDR3 DNA sequence: TGTGCCAGCAGACTAGATCCGGGCAATCAGCCCCAGCATTTT. Encoded protein: CASRLDPGNQPQHF.

In DNA form, the CDR3 reads TGTGCCAGCAGTCGACACAGTAACACTGAAGCTTTCTTT. Its protein is CASSRHSNTEAFF. The chain has TRBV12-3 or TRBV12-4 and TRBJ1-1, with D hard to call. The CDR3 contains 13 residues. Trimming removed 5 bases at V and 2 bases at J, with 9 bases between.

This clone was counted only a few times. The chain links TRBV3-1 (or the pseudogene TRBV3-2) to TRBJ2-2; TRBD1 might be the D (6 bases). Germline CDR1 LGHDT, CDR2 YNNKEL (reference sequence). The V end lost 6 bases, the J end lost 4 bases, and 15 bases lay between the germline ends. This CDR3 contains 15 residues. Here the CDR3 DNA reads TGTGCCAGCAGTCGGGACACCTCGAGCACCGGGGAGCTGTTTTTT. This encodes CASSRDTSSTGELFF.

The chain carries TRBV9 and TRBJ1-3, with a tentative D call TRBD1 (6 bases). Looked up from germline, CDR1 is SGDLS and CDR2 is YYNGEE. Trimming cost V 0 bases and J 1 base, with 11 bases left between them. The length of the CDR3 is 16 residues. CDR3 protein: CASSVDGTPSGNTIYF. CDR3 nucleotides: TGTGCCAGCAGCGTAGACGGGACACCATCTGGAAACACCATATATTTT. Combining the CDR3 with reference TRBV9 and TRBJ1-3 gives the whole variable domain DSGVTQTPKHLITATGQRVTLRCSPRSGDLSVYWYQQSLDQGLQFLIQYYNGEERAKGNILERFSAQQFPDLHSELNLSSLELGDSALYFCASSVDGTPSGNTIYFGEGSWLTVV.

J is TRBJ2-2 and V is TRBV28, with 7 bases that match TRBD1. Germline trimming cut 6 bases from V and 6 bases from J; bases unmatched to any gene: 10. The germline gives CDR1 MDHEN, CDR2 SYDVKM. The CDR3 runs 15 residues. CDR3: CASSLPGQISGELFF. The CDR3 DNA is TGTGCCAGCAGCCTCCCGGGACAGATCTCCGGGGAGCTGTTTTTT. The full variable domain, its missing parts supplied by reference TRBV28 and TRBJ2-2, is DVKVTQSSRYLVKRTGEKVFLECVQDMDHENMFWYRQDPGLGLRLIYFSYDVKMKEKGDIPEGYSVSREKKERFSLILESASTNQTSMYLCASSLPGQISGELFFGEGSRLTVL.

The count of this clone is one. V usage is TRBV18 and J usage is TRBJ1-2, with D unresolved. The germline V and J ends were trimmed by 1 base and 1 base, with 7 bases remaining between them. The CDR3 has 14 residues. Germline V CDR1 and CDR2: KGHSH, LQKENI. In DNA form, the CDR3 reads TGTGCCAGCTCACCACTGTCCAGTAACTATGGCTACACCTTC. The encoded protein is CASSPLSSNYGYTF.

This clone was seen only once. The chain uses TRBV15 and TRBJ2-7, with 8 bases that match TRBD1. The CDR3 is 15 residues long. Germline values: CDR1 LNHNV, CDR2 YYDKDF (reference sequence). With V trimmed by 0 bases and J by 2 bases, 3 bases remained unmatched. The CDR3: CATSRERTGPYEQYF. CDR3 in DNA: TGTGCCACCAGCAGAGAAAGGACAGGGCCCTACGAGCAGTACTTC.

The V and J genes are TRBV7-9 and TRBJ1-1; D unresolved. There are 13 residues in the CDR3. From germline, CDR1 is SEHNR and CDR2 FQNEAQ (reference sequence). V dropped 2 bases and J dropped 3 bases, with 7 bases sitting between them. In DNA form, the CDR3 reads TGTGCCAGCAGCTTACATCGGGACACTGAAGCTTTCTTT. Translating it yields CASSLHRDTEAFF.

The CDR3 spells CASSYRQGVGGGYEQYF. Written as DNA, the CDR3 is TGTGCCAGCAGCTACAGACAGGGGGTGGGTGGAGGCTACGAGCAGTACTTC. V usage is TRBV13 and J usage is TRBJ2-7; TRBD1 aligns across 9 bases. The CDR3 runs to 17 residues. From germline, CDR1 is PRHDT and CDR2 FYEKMQ (reference sequence). V trimming: 4 bases; J trimming: 3 bases; junction bases outside the gene matches: 13.

This chain uses TRBV28 with TRBJ2-7, with 9 bases matching TRBD2. This CDR3 has 14 amino acids. The V and J ends lost 6 bases and 4 bases, in that order; junction bases with no gene match: 7. The germline V gene has CDR1 MDHEN and CDR2 SYDVKM. The CDR3 bases are TGTGCCAGCAGCAACGGACTAGCGTTATACGAGCAGTACTTC. This encodes CASSNGLALYEQYF.

This clone was counted between two and nine times. The J gene is TRBJ2-7, the V gene TRBV7-9; D possibly corresponds to TRBD1 (7 bases). Trimming left V 7 bases short and J 7 bases short, with 17 bases between. The CDR3 is 13 residues long. Germline lookup yields CDR1 SEHNR and CDR2 FQNEAQ (reference sequence). The CDR3 protein is CASKEGAALEQYF. The CDR3 DNA is TGTGCCAGCAAGGAGGGGGCGGCGTTGGAGCAGTACTTC.

The V gene is TRBV30, the J gene TRBJ2-6, with D maybe TRBD2 (6 bases). Germline assignment: CDR1 GTSNPN and CDR2 SVGIG (reference sequence). V was trimmed by 8 bases and J by 0 bases, leaving 20 bases between them. CDR3 length: 17 amino acids. The CDR3 sequence: CAGPSASANSGANVLTF. The DNA of the CDR3 is TGTGCCGGCCCGAGCGCTAGCGCGAACTCTGGGGCCAACGTCCTGACTTTC.

The chain combines TRBV28 with TRBJ1-6; D unresolved. The CDR3 has 16 residues. Trimming removed 5 bases at V and 10 bases at J, with 21 bases between. The germline V gene encodes CDR1 MDHEN and CDR2 SYDVKM. CDR3 DNA sequence: TGTGCCAGCAGTCCCCAAGGTCCGGGAAGGAGATCACCCCTCCACTTT. Encoded protein: CASSPQGPGRRSPLHF.

This chain joins TRBV7-2 and TRBJ2-7, with 12 bases lining up with TRBD1. Losses at the gene ends were 5 bases for V and 7 bases for J; bases not matched to a gene: 9. This CDR3 has 15 amino acids. The germline CDR1 and CDR2 sequences are SGHTA and FQGNSA. In DNA form, the CDR3 reads TGTGCCAGCAGCCGCGGGGGACAGGGGGCTTGGGAGCAGTACTTC. It is translated as CASSRGGQGAWEQYF.

This rearrangement joins TRBV28 to TRBJ2-3; 14 bases line up with TRBD2. CDR3 length equals 15 residues. Germline lookup yields CDR1 MDHEN and CDR2 SYDVKM. The J segment lost 3 bases and the V segment lost 5 bases, leaving 1 base of the junction unmatched. In DNA, the CDR3 is TGTGCCAGCAGTAGGACTAGCGGGAGGACAGATACGCAGTATTTT. It is translated as CASSRTSGRTDTQYF.

The J gene is TRBJ2-1, the V gene TRBV7-7, with 8 bases identical to TRBD2. After removal of 5 bases from V and 2 bases from J, the junction contained 8 bases not matched to a gene. Germline assignment: CDR1 SSHAT and CDR2 FNYEAQ (reference sequence). This CDR3 comprises 16 residues. In nucleotides, the CDR3 is TGTGCCAGCAGCCAAAGCGGGAGAGGAACCTACAATGAGCAGTTCTTC. Protein: CASSQSGRGTYNEQFF.

The V call is TRBV10-2, the J call TRBJ1-6; the D gene is possibly TRBD1 (6 bases). The germline V gene encodes CDR1 WSHSY and CDR2 SAAADI. Trimming cost V 8 bases and J 5 bases, with 10 bases left between them. The CDR3 has 13 residues. The CDR3: CASSGTNNSPLHF. DNA of the CDR3: TGCGCCAGCTCCGGGACAAATAATTCACCCCTCCACTTT.

The chain combines TRBV2 with TRBJ2-7, with TRBD1 identical over 9 bases. Germline loops: CDR1 SNHLY, CDR2 FYNNEI. Trimming cost V 5 bases and J 6 bases; bases outside gene matches: 5. CDR3 length: 13 amino acids. CDR3 sequence: CASSYQTGGEQYF. Written as DNA, the CDR3 is TGTGCCAGCAGTTACCAGACAGGGGGCGAGCAGTACTTC.

V gene TRBV2 combines with J gene TRBJ1-3; TRBD1 is a possible D gene (5 bases). CDR3 length: 13 residues. Germline V gene sequence: CDR1 SNHLY, CDR2 FYNNEI. V lost 7 bases and J 9 bases, leaving 16 bases between the germline ends. CDR3 sequence reads: CASKGPASGTIYF. The CDR3 DNA sequence: TGTGCCAGCAAGGGGCCCGCTTCAGGCACCATATATTTT.

The V call is TRBV11-3, the J call TRBJ2-1; perhaps TRBD1 as D (5 bases). CDR1 and CDR2 (germline): SGHNT, YENEEA. The V end was cut by 3 bases, the J end by 10 bases, with 10 bases between. The CDR3 contains 12 residues. This chain's CDR3 is CASSFQGGEQFF. The CDR3 DNA reads as TGTGCCAGCAGCTTCCAGGGTGGGGAGCAGTTCTTC.

The V gene is TRBV5-1, the J gene TRBJ2-3; TRBD2 aligns across 11 bases. Germline lookup yields CDR1 SGHRS and CDR2 YFSETQ. The CDR3 spans 15 residues. The V gene end was trimmed by 4 bases and the J gene end by 5 bases; junction bases not matched to a gene: 6. The CDR3 nucleotides are TGCGCCAGCAGCCCTGCTGGACTAGCGGGAGATACGCAGTATTTT. Translation gives CASSPAGLAGDTQYF.

This CDR3 is CASSESGSGGLRETQYF. Here the CDR3 DNA reads TGTGCCAGCAGTGAATCAGGTTCGGGGGGGCTTCGAGAGACCCAGTACTTC. The chain recombines TRBV25-1 with TRBJ2-5; 8 bases agree with TRBD2. The germline CDR1 and CDR2 sequences are MGHDK and SYGVNS. The CDR3 runs 17 residues. Trimming cost V 1 base and J 4 bases; bases outside gene matches: 11.

This rearrangement joins TRBV21-1 to TRBJ2-1; the D call of TRBD2 is as the table states it, not checked on the DNA. TRBV21-1 has pseudogene status. The CDR3 is 21 amino acids. CDR3 sequence (DNA): TGTGCCAGCATCTCGGAAGTGTCTAGCGGGGTAAGAGAGGGGCTATACAATGAGCAGTTCTTC. Translating gives CASISEVSSGVREGLYNEQFF.

The chain joins TRBV5-1 to TRBJ1-2, with 7 bases identical to TRBD1. J gave up 4 bases and V 4 bases, and 7 bases lay outside the gene matches. Germline-derived CDR1 and CDR2 are SGHRS and YFSETQ. This CDR3 is 14 amino acids long. CDR3 bases: TGCGCCAGCAGCCCGACGGGACAGCCCTATGGCTACACCTTC. Protein: CASSPTGQPYGYTF.

The chain carries TRBV25-1 and TRBJ1-1; TRBD1 matches at 8 bases. The V gene's germline CDR1 is MGHDK and CDR2 SYGVNS. With 3 bases clipped from V and 4 bases from J, the junction kept 16 bases outside the gene matches. CDR3 length: 18 amino acids. CDR3 region: CASSDTGGKPYRGTEAFF. The CDR3 nucleotides read TGTGCCAGCAGTGATACAGGGGGAAAACCCTACAGGGGCACTGAAGCTTTCTTT.

V is TRBV9 and J is TRBJ1-1; 10 bases map to TRBD1. V gave up 4 bases and J gave up 1 base; unmatched junction bases: 7. The CDR3 extends over 16 amino acids. Germline CDR1 reads SGDLS; CDR2 reads YYNGEE. The CDR3, as DNA: TGTGCCAGCAGCCCACGGGACAGGGGAAGGAACACTGAAGCTTTCTTT. It encodes CASSPRDRGRNTEAFF. Variable domain in full (rest from reference TRBV9 and TRBJ1-1): DSGVTQTPKHLITATGQRVTLRCSPRSGDLSVYWYQQSLDQGLQFLIQYYNGEERAKGNILERFSAQQFPDLHSELNLSSLELGDSALYFCASSPRDRGRNTEAFFGQGTRLTVV.

This chain joins TRBV6-5 and TRBJ1-1; TRBD1 agrees at 7 bases. This CDR3 contains 12 residues. Germline CDR1 MNHEY, CDR2 SVGAGI. Germline trimming cut 3 bases from V and 7 bases from J; bases unmatched to any gene: 2. The CDR3: CASSYNRGEAFF. The CDR3 DNA follows: TGTGCCAGCAGTTATAACAGGGGTGAAGCTTTCTTT.

This chain links TRBV29-1 with TRBJ1-2; 10 bases are shared with TRBD1. CDR1 is SQVTM, CDR2 ANQGSEA, per germline. After removal of 6 bases from V and 1 base from J, the junction contained 5 bases not matched to a gene. The CDR3 covers 14 residues. Written as DNA, the CDR3 is TGCAGCGTCCGGGACAGGGGAGGTAACTATGGCTACACCTTC. It specifies CSVRDRGGNYGYTF.

J is TRBJ2-7 and V is TRBV5-1; 9 bases map to TRBD2. Trimming took 4 bases from V and 0 from J; bases not matched to a gene: 14. The CDR3 is 18 residues long. Germline CDR1 is SGHRS and CDR2 is YFSETQ. CDR3 in amino acids: CASSIRLAVRTSSYEQYF. CDR3 coding DNA: TGCGCCAGCAGCATAAGACTAGCGGTTCGAACTAGCTCCTACGAGCAGTACTTC.